This T cell receptor beta chain was obtained from a study of shared clonotypes between healthy human individuals. Study conclusions and caveats: Sampling included only blood; tissue repertoires likely differ.

Within Nashville, Tennessee resided all donors, each a Caucasian adult. As for this clone: Antigen: not known.

Bulk PBMC genomic DNA spanned ten immunoSEQ deep plates. Original processing methods: ImmunoSEQ only sent back junction sequences with no quality scores, so filtering was done differently. Some clones are missing from TCRdb's copy, which holds only in-frame ones; the method was immunoSEQ multiplex PCR. The DNA gave D and trimming, while V, J and clone size come from that table. The table lists about 460,000 clones, more than 70% of them singletons, with 12% in the top ten. The V end was cut by 4 bases, the J end by 3 bases, with 7 bases between. From germline, CDR1 is KGHSH and CDR2 LQKENI. This CDR3 contains 13 residues.

Material for sequencing was PBMCs. This clonotype originated in a woman between 40 and 55 years old in good health. Some clones in this sample may be carry-over from other donors' samples. The V call is TRBV18, the J call TRBJ1-5; D gene unclear. Written as DNA, the CDR3 is TGTGCCAGCTCACAACAATACAATCAGCCCCAGCATTTT. Its translation: CASSQQYNQPQHF.